One and the same sample provided the 29 T cell receptor beta chains below, sequenced in a study of blood T cell repertoires in COVID-19. Produced via immunoSEQ multiplex PCR; TCRdb's table is partial and in-frame only. This table holds 88,000 or so clones, about 80% found once. Sequencing used peripheral blood. The receptors stem from an elderly man with acute or convalescent COVID-19.

By sample fraction, this clone is medium-sized. V is TRBV19 and J is TRBJ1-2; TRBD1 aligns across 8 bases. With V trimmed by 4 bases and J by 5 bases, 6 bases remained unmatched. Per germline, CDR1 LNHDA and CDR2 SQIVND (reference sequence). The CDR3 extends over 14 amino acids. The CDR3 sequence is CASSNTGGDYGYTF. DNA of the CDR3: TGTGCCAGTAGTAATACAGGGGGTGATTATGGCTACACCTTC.

The V gene is TRBV5-1, the J gene TRBJ1-1; D is undetermined. Germline loops: CDR1 SGHRS, CDR2 YFSETQ. Trimming stripped 4 bases from V and 4 bases from J, with 11 bases between. This CDR3 has 13 amino acids. Here the CDR3 reads CASSLAEGTEAFF. The CDR3 region has the DNA TGCGCCAGCAGCCTGGCCGAGGGCACTGAAGCTTTCTTT.

CDR3 residues: CASSQGGRGMHTGELFF. The CDR3 coding sequence is TGCGCCAGCAGCCAAGGGGGGCGGGGGATGCATACCGGGGAGCTGTTTTTT. This chain links TRBV4-1 with TRBJ2-2, with D perhaps TRBD2 (7 bases). Per germline, CDR1 MGHRA and CDR2 YSYEKL. The V end lost 1 base, the J end lost 5 bases, and 17 bases lay between the germline ends. This CDR3 comprises 17 residues.

The rearrangement joins TRBV7-5 to TRBJ1-2; the table names TRBD1, a call not compared with the DNA. TRBV7-5 is labeled a pseudogene. The CDR3 contains 20 residues. The CDR3 region is CARSLGRYLKTGAPLRGYTF. CDR3 sequence (DNA): TGTGCCAGAAGCTTAGGGAGATACCTTAAAACAGGGGCGCCTCTTCGGGGCTACACCTTC.

Notes on this clone: An end of the junction does not agree with germline; a read error may underlie this. V usage is TRBV6-5 and J usage is TRBJ1-1; D is unclear. CDR1 and CDR2 (germline): MNHEY, SVGAGI. The CDR3 consists of 12 residues. The CDR3 protein is CASTYSGIGAFF. DNA of the CDR3: TGTGCCAGCACTTACTCCGGAATCGGGGCTTTCTTT.

The genes are TRBV5-4 and TRBJ2-4; D gene ambiguous. The germline gives CDR1 SGHNT, CDR2 YYREEE (reference sequence). V lost 0 bases to trimming and J lost 0 bases, with 10 bases between them. The CDR3 extends over 16 amino acids. CDR3 residues: CASSLDQDLAKNIQYF. CDR3 coding DNA: TGTGCCAGCAGCTTGGACCAGGATCTAGCCAAAAACATTCAGTACTTC.

V is TRBV10-3 and J is TRBJ2-1; 11 bases agree with TRBD2. The V gene end was trimmed by 3 bases and the J gene end by 4 bases; junction bases not matched to a gene: 11. CDR1 ENHRY and CDR2 SYGVKD come from the germline V gene. The CDR3 is 18 amino acids. CDR3 DNA sequence: TGTGCCATCAGTGAAGGGGTAGCGGGGGGGCCGGGTTACAATGAGCAGTTCTTC. It is translated as CAISEGVAGGPGYNEQFF.

The chain employs TRBV3-1 (or the pseudogene TRBV3-2) and TRBJ1-6; TRBD1 matches at 7 bases. The germline CDR1 and CDR2 sequences are LGHDT and YNNKEL (reference sequence). This CDR3 region has 15 residues. V shed 1 base and J 9 bases; nucleotides not matched to a gene: 6. The CDR3 nucleotides are TGTGCCAGCAGCCAAGGGGGGGACAGAATTTCACCCCTCCACTTT. Encoded protein: CASSQGGDRISPLHF.

The V call is TRBV5-4, the J call TRBJ1-2, with 8 bases lining up with TRBD1. The germline V gene encodes CDR1 SGHNT and CDR2 YYREEE (reference sequence). This CDR3 has 16 amino acids. Germline trimming cut 4 bases from V and 6 bases from J; bases unmatched to any gene: 14. In DNA, the CDR3 is TGTGCCAGCAGCCCAATGAGGGACAGGTGGAGTCATGGCTACACCTTC. Translating it yields CASSPMRDRWSHGYTF. Together with reference TRBV5-4 and TRBJ1-2, the CDR3 gives the full variable domain: ETGVTQSPTHLIKTRGQQVTLRCSSQSGHNTVSWYQQALGQGPQFIFQYYREEENGRGNFPPRFSGLQFPNYSSELNVNALELDDSALYLCASSPMRDRWSHGYTFGSGTRLTVV.

V gene TRBV7-3 combines with J gene TRBJ2-3, with a weak D call TRBD2 (5 bases). This CDR3 is 14 amino acids long. V shed 1 base and J shed 5 bases, with 10 bases lying between them. CDR1 is SGHTA and CDR2 is FQGTGA in the germline V gene. In DNA, the CDR3 is TGTGCCAGCAGCTTAATCGGGGATGTAGATACGCAGTATTTT. Amino acids: CASSLIGDVDTQYF.

The chain recombines TRBV4-1 with TRBJ2-1, with D hard to call. The V and J ends lost 1 base and 11 bases respectively, with 12 bases between them. This CDR3 has 13 residues. Germline V gene lookup returns CDR1 MGHRA and CDR2 YSYEKL. The CDR3: CASSQGLQSQQFF. In nucleotides, the CDR3 is TGCGCCAGCAGCCAAGGGTTACAGTCGCAGCAGTTCTTC.

The rearrangement links TRBV4-1 to TRBJ1-6; a weak D match, TRBD1 (5 bases). The CDR3 contains 14 residues. Germline CDR1 MGHRA, CDR2 YSYEKL. Trimming took off 0 bases at V and 7 bases at J, with 7 bases between the two ends. Here the CDR3 reads CASSQDGGNSPLHF. For the CDR3, the DNA is TGCGCCAGCAGCCAAGATGGGGGGAATTCACCCCTCCACTTT.

The chain is built from TRBV5-4 and TRBJ1-1; TRBD1 aligns across 10 bases. Losses at the gene ends were 0 bases for V and 4 bases for J; bases not matched to a gene: 3. The CDR3 has 15 amino acids. CDR1 is SGHNT, CDR2 YYREEE, per germline (reference sequence). CDR3 residues: CASSLGDRGRTEAFF. CDR3 nucleotides: TGTGCCAGCAGCTTGGGGGACAGGGGTCGCACTGAAGCTTTCTTT.

Written as DNA, the CDR3 is TGCAGTGCTAGTCGAGTAGCCAAAAACATTCAGTACTTC. This translates into CSASRVAKNIQYF. This rearrangement joins TRBV20-1 to TRBJ2-4; D call uncertain. The CDR3 is 13 residues long. Trimming removed 3 bases from V and 0 bases from J, with 6 bases in between. The germline V gene encodes CDR1 DFQATT and CDR2 SNEGSKA (reference sequence).

The rearrangement uses TRBV18 and TRBJ1-4, with 8 bases aligning to TRBD1. The CDR3 loop spans 15 amino acids. CDR1 KGHSH and CDR2 LQKENI come from the germline V gene. V dropped 3 bases and J dropped 7; count of bases not matched to a gene: 7. The CDR3 is CASSPGQGRVEKLFF. The CDR3 nucleotides are TGTGCCAGCTCACCCGGACAGGGTCGAGTTGAAAAACTGTTTTTT. Full variable domain (outside the CDR3, taken from reference TRBV18 and TRBJ1-4): NAGVMQNPRHLVRRRGQEARLRCSPMKGHSHVYWYRQLPEEGLKFMVYLQKENIIDESGMPKERFSAEFPKEGPSILRIQQVVRGDSAAYFCASSPGQGRVEKLFFGSGTQLSVL.

The chain's CDR3 is CASTKDRVASEAFF. Here the CDR3 DNA reads TGTGCCAGCACCAAAGACAGGGTGGCATCTGAAGCTTTCTTT. This chain joins TRBV3-1 (or the pseudogene TRBV3-2) and TRBJ1-1; 7 bases match TRBD1. Germline CDR1 is LGHDT and CDR2 is YNNKEL (reference sequence). This CDR3 contains 14 residues. With 7 bases clipped from V and 6 bases from J, the junction kept 11 bases outside the gene matches.

The J gene is TRBJ1-1, the V gene TRBV29-1; D is unclear. V lost 6 bases to trimming and J lost 3 bases, with 14 bases between them. This CDR3 is 13 amino acids long. CDR1 and CDR2 (germline): SQVTM, ANQGSEA. The CDR3 loop reads CSVAVAEDTEAFF. CDR3 bases: TGCAGCGTGGCGGTGGCCGAGGACACTGAAGCTTTCTTT.

CDR3 region: CASSPWTETLNYGYTF. The CDR3, as DNA: TGTGCCAGCAGCCCCTGGACAGAAACCCTTAACTATGGCTACACCTTC. J is TRBJ1-2 and V is TRBV11-2, with a weak D call TRBD1 (6 bases). CDR1 is SGHAT, CDR2 FQNNGV, per germline. The CDR3 sequence is 16 residues long. Trimming pared 5 bases from V and 1 base from J, leaving 17 bases between.

This clone has more than one count but fewer than ten. The chain couples TRBV2 to TRBJ2-1, with 9 bases matching TRBD2. CDR3 size: 12 residues. Germline trimming cut 2 bases from V and 14 bases from J; bases unmatched to any gene: 4. Germline loops: CDR1 SNHLY, CDR2 FYNNEI. The CDR3 nucleotides are TGTGCCAGCAGTGAAAGGGCTAGCGGGGAGTTCTTC. Amino acids: CASSERASGEFF.

The chain links TRBV10-3 to TRBJ1-1; D remains unclear. Trimming took off 4 bases at V and 6 bases at J, with 12 bases between the two ends. CDR1 is ENHRY, CDR2 SYGVKD, per germline. CDR3 length: 13 residues. The chain's CDR3 is CAISGSARPEAFF. CDR3 DNA sequence: TGTGCCATCAGTGGATCTGCGAGGCCTGAAGCTTTCTTT.

V gene TRBV3-1 (or the pseudogene TRBV3-2) combines with J gene TRBJ2-1; tentatively, D is TRBD2 (5 bases). Germline assignment: CDR1 LGHDT and CDR2 YNNKEL (reference sequence). V gave up 3 bases and J gave up 5 bases, with 20 bases separating them. CDR3 length: 17 amino acids. The CDR3 region has the DNA TGTGCCAGCAGCCAGGGGATGGCGGGCTGGACGGACAATGAGCAGTTCTTC. Protein: CASSQGMAGWTDNEQFF.

V gene TRBV15 combines with J gene TRBJ1-2; D possibly corresponds to TRBD1 (5 bases). The CDR3 consists of 15 residues. V lost 1 base and J 8 bases, leaving 17 bases between the germline ends. Germline V CDR1 and CDR2: LNHNV, YYDKDF (reference sequence). The CDR3 sequence: CATSRVAGQDEGYTF. CDR3 sequence (DNA): TGTGCCACCAGCAGAGTTGCAGGGCAGGATGAAGGCTACACCTTC.

The chain employs TRBV5-4 and TRBJ2-1; TRBD2 matches 8 bases. The CDR3 contains 14 residues. The trim removed 4 bases at V and 5 bases at J, leaving 5 bases unmatched. CDR1 SGHNT and CDR2 YYREEE come from the germline V gene (reference sequence). The CDR3 DNA reads TGTGCCAGCAGCGGCGGGGGGCAAAACAATGAGCAGTTCTTC. Its protein is CASSGGGQNNEQFF.

In regard to this clone: Other DNA sequences in this sample translate to the same CDR3. The chain is built from TRBV5-6 and TRBJ1-1; D gene uncertain. The V end lost 0 bases, the J end lost 0 bases, and 9 bases lay between the germline ends. The CDR3 is 15 residues long. Per germline, CDR1 SGHDT and CDR2 YYEEEE. Here the CDR3 reads CASSLGAKMNTEAFF. DNA of the CDR3: TGTGCCAGCAGCTTGGGGGCGAAGATGAACACTGAAGCTTTCTTT.

The CDR3 DNA sequence: TGTGCTAGTGGTTTGGACGGGACTGCGAACACTGAAGCTTTCTTT. Its protein is CASGLDGTANTEAFF. V is TRBV12-5 and J is TRBJ1-1, with D tentatively TRBD1 (5 bases). The CDR3 is 15 residues long. CDR1 is LGHNT, CDR2 FRNRAP, per germline. The V end lost 1 base, the J end lost 1 base, and 10 bases lay between the germline ends.

The chain links TRBV5-6 to TRBJ1-2; 9 bases align to TRBD1. J lost 0 bases, V lost 4 bases, and 7 bases had no gene match. CDR1 SGHDT and CDR2 YYEEEE come from the germline V gene. This CDR3 is built from 16 residues. DNA of the CDR3: TGTGCCAGCAGCCATGGGACAGGGCGGGCTAACTATGGCTACACCTTC. It yields the protein CASSHGTGRANYGYTF.

The chain joins TRBV19 to TRBJ2-3, with D maybe TRBD2 (6 bases). CDR1 is LNHDA, CDR2 SQIVND, per germline (reference sequence). CDR3 length equals 15 residues. Deletions cut 2 bases from V and 2 bases from J, with 11 bases between. The chain's CDR3 is CASSILGGSTDTQYF. CDR3 sequence (DNA): TGTGCCAGTAGTATACTGGGAGGTTCCACAGATACGCAGTATTTT.

This clone has just one count. The rearrangement uses TRBV10-3 and TRBJ1-3, with 8 bases lining up with TRBD1. This CDR3 is 15 amino acids long. Trimming removed 11 bases from V and 0 bases from J; junction bases left unmatched: 9. Germline V gene data show CDR1 as ENHRY and CDR2 as SYGVKD. Written as DNA, the CDR3 is TGTGCCCACAGACCGGACAGGGTCTCTGGAAACACCATATATTTT. It codes for CAHRPDRVSGNTIYF.

This rearrangement joins TRBV7-2 to TRBJ2-2; D not certain. CDR3 length: 13 residues. CDR1 and CDR2 from the germline V gene are SGHTA and FQGNSA. V shed 3 bases and J shed 4 bases, with 6 bases lying between them. The CDR3 DNA reads TGTGCCAGCAGCTTTCGGGTCACCGGGGAGCTGTTTTTT. Translating gives CASSFRVTGELFF.